The source of this T cell receptor beta chain is a study of shared clonotypes between healthy human individuals (dated by TCRdb to 2020 to 2021). Turning to the overall study: A couple of women and a few men aged 18 to 49 years were included in the cohort. To estimate repertoire size and how much clonotypes are shared between individuals, the study performed deep sequencing of blood TCR repertoires from about five healthy adults. For each donor, CD4 naive and CD4 memory were each run on three plates, CD8 naive on two plates, and CD8 memory on one plate. Between about 0.94 and 8.9 billion PBMCs per donor were obtained by leukapheresis. To increase sequencing depth and limit assay-specific biases, TCR repertoire library preparation and sequencing were carried out by different laboratories using diverse techniques.

Healthy HIV-negative adults with no recently reported acute infections or vaccinations were included as donors. Every donor was a Caucasian adult residing in Nashville, Tennessee, USA. CD4+ T cells were enriched by magnetic negative selection; naive cells were then positively selected on CD45RA, and the negative fraction formed the memory subset. Blood was collected by leukapheresis, and PBMCs were isolated by Ficoll-Histopaque density gradient centrifugation and then cryopreserved in liquid nitrogen vapor phase. Purity and quantity of every magnetically sorted T cell population were checked by analytical flow cytometry. Genomic DNA was isolated from every sorted fraction and measured by UV absorbance on a Nanodrop 2000c. Using the deep immunoSEQ assay, multiplex PCR amplified TCR CDR3 regions from genomic DNA. Extracted genomic DNA from each cell subset was distributed evenly across all wells of several immunoSEQ 96-well plates, and each plate was treated as a replicate. Each replicate PCR for sorted subsets received about 210 ng genomic DNA, equal to about 29,000 T cell genomes. The purified libraries were quantified using a Qubit 3.0 fluorometer, sized with a Bioanalyzer 2100, and then quantified again using the KAPA Library Quantification kit. Every immunoSEQ 96-well plate was sequenced on a dedicated single-read 150-cycle Illumina NextSeq 550 flow cell. Regarding the original processing steps: The immunoSEQ output contained only junctional sequences without quality scores, so filtering could not match that applied to full-length reads. To assign V/J genes and CDR3, sequences were annotated against IMGT germline references using PyIR, a Python wrapper for IgBLAST v1.9. Reads were filtered out if the reads had weak V/J assignments (E-value above 1e-6), no CDR3, stop codons, out-of-frame junctions, or ambiguous translated residues. A V3J clonotype was defined by an identical inferred V gene, J gene, and CDR3 amino acid sequence. Percentage overlap between repertoires was calculated by dividing the number of shared unique clonotypes by the size of the smaller repertoire. Repertoire richness was assessed with RTK rarefaction, the Chao1 estimator, and Recon v2.1 estimates of unobserved clonotypes. For all TCRbeta clonotypes obtained by the gDNA method from a few donors, generation probabilities were computed with OLGA. TCRdb stores this immuneACCESS table with in-frame sequences only. Part of the clones is absent; in the studies checked, under half of the shortfall reflects unresolved V genes, and no reason is known for the rest. Clonal size and the V and J genes are those of that table, whereas D and trimming came from the DNA. This sample lists 2 million to 2.5 million clones; 90% to 96% were detected once. Of the sample, around 0.13% falls within the top ten clones.

The investigation overall reported the following: When a handful of donors were compared, the shared fraction of clonotypes was 5% to 6.5% for naive CD4, roughly 3.3% for naive CD8, about 2.5% for memory CD4, and 0.4% for memory CD8. Because the study included a small number of donors, the genetic and exposure-history diversity represented was limited. Based on pairwise subsampling, the degree of clonotype sharing among donors was expected to be affected by sequencing depth. Incomplete sequencing was indicated by rarefaction of sorted-subset datasets, despite the large sequencing depth. Compared with non-shared clonotypes, clonotypes shared by all four sorted-subset donors had higher generation probabilities. Larger estimated clonotype richness was generally found for naive subsets than for memory subsets. Sampling was restricted to blood, and TCR repertoires in tissues likely differ from the TCR repertoires found in blood.

V was cut back by 6 bases and J by 4 bases, leaving a gap of 28 bases between them. Spanning cysteine to phenylalanine, the CDR3 consists of 18 amino acids. The DNA shown is the 54-base CDR3, in frame from base 1. From a lookup of the germline V gene, CDR1 and CDR2 are ENHRY and SYGVKD. Turning to this clone: It has no known antigen specificity. No quality values exist for individual bases; no much larger clone is one base distant.

Rearrangement joined TRBV10-3 to TRBJ2-7, and the D gene may be TRBD1, 10 bases matching. This clonotype was obtained from a man between 18 and 35 years old in good health. The sequencing sample was made of naive CD4+ T cells sorted from blood. Read against the paper, the sample's cell subset or site label means: CD45RA+ positively selected. The nucleotides read TGTGCCATCAGGACAGGGGGCCCCGGGACTAGCAGACGTTACGAGCAGTACTTC. This yields the protein CAIRTGGPGTSRRYEQYF.